This T cell receptor (beta chain) came from a study of blood T cell repertoires in COVID-19. At the level of the study: The United States, Italy and Spain provided the acute and convalescent COVID-19 samples. The cDNA or gDNA used as material had been derived from T cells, B-cell-depleted T cells, or PBMCs.

In the source study's methods: Reference gene primers were amplified, and this amplification served to estimate nucleated cell counts. Assay: immunoSEQ multiplex PCR; the TCRdb copy retains only in-frame clones and omits some. The V and J calls and clone size were taken over from that table, and D and trimming were inferred from the DNA. In the table there are over 150,000 clones, roughly 84% of which are singletons. V trimming: 6 bases; J trimming: 9 bases; junction bases outside the gene matches: 8. This CDR3 has 14 amino acids. Germline-derived CDR1 and CDR2 are SQVTM and ANQGSEA. The receptor's source is a woman at least 80 years old with active or convalescent COVID-19. Sequencing input: peripheral blood. This rearrangement joins TRBV29-1 to TRBJ2-1; 13 nucleotides match TRBD2. In DNA, the CDR3 is TGCAGCGTCGGGTCCGGGACTAGCGGGGCTGAGCAGTTCTTC. It yields the protein CSVGSGTSGAEQFF.